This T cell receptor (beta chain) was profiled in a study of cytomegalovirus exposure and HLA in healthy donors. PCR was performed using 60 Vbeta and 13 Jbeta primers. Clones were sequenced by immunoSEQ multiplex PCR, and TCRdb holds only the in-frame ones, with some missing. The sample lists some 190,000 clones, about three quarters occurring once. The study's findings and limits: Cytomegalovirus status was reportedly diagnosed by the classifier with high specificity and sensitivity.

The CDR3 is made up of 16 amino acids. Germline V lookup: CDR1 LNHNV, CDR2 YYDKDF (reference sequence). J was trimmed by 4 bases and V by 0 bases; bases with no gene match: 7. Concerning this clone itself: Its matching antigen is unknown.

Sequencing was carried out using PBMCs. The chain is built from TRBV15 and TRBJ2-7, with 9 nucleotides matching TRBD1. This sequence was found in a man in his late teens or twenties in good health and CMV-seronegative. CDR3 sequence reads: CATSRDLYDRGYEQYF. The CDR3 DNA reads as TGTGCCACCAGCAGAGATCTCTATGACAGGGGGTACGAGCAGTACTTC.